This T cell receptor (beta chain) was documented in a study of identical twins (TCRdb year 2016). Describing the broader study: TCR alpha and beta repertoires from monozygotic twins, unrelated adults of various ages and cord blood were deep-sequenced to test whether fetal clonotypes persist. To rule out contamination, the twin experiments were replicated at different times with different library preparation protocols. Findings and caveats that apply to the study as a whole: The excess sharing between twins in beta out-of-frame sequences was weaker because fewer shared sequences reduced the signal-to-noise ratio. Compared with coincidental sharing between unrelated individuals, out-of-frame TCR alpha sequences shared between twins had an excess of sequences with low generation probability. Abundant cord blood beta clonotypes carried fewer insertions; young adult naive repertoires showed a weaker similar trend, while memory repertoires showed none. In monozygotic twins, out-of-frame TCR alpha sharing was systematically underestimated by recombination models, although the models agreed with sharing between unrelated individuals. Invariant T cells such as MAIT and iNKT could partly confound zero-insertion analyses, although diverse VJ usage argued against such confounding for most clonotypes. Conclusions relied on cross-sectional statistical analysis, since the same donors could not be followed over many years.

This clonotype was observed at least ten times. Which antigen it targets is not known. No qualities accompany the bases; no much larger clone lies one base away. Library preparation used 5' RACE. Sequencing was performed on an Illumina HiSeq 2000. A universal primer binding site was added through template switching, and the final cDNA carried a unique molecular identifier so that TCR cDNA molecules could be counted accurately. First-strand cDNA for TCR alpha and beta chains was synthesized from specific primers in the conserved constant-segment region. To control for contamination, every cDNA library was double barcoded, receiving both a SMART-Mk sample barcode and Illumina barcodes. TruSeq adapter sequences, together with Illumina sample barcodes, were added in two successive PCR steps. Sequencing of the TCR alpha and beta cDNA libraries was done on the Illumina HiSeq platform using custom primers. The published analysis was carried out like this. Unique molecular identifiers were extracted from raw reads with MiGEC, and CDR3 positions were determined with MiXCR. For each individual, recombination models were inferred using an EM algorithm with the repgenHMM and IGoR tools. Shared clonotype analysis was performed with the tcR package in R, normalizing sharing by the product of cloneset sizes. Out-of-frame nonproductive sequences were analyzed to study raw recombination free of thymic and clonal selection effects. TCRdb reprocessed the public reads (quality trimming at Q25 with fastp, clone calling with MiXCR) and kept in-frame beta chains. When rows share a CDR3 protein, they turn into one entry using the most common DNA and genes. V and J calls and clone size were set by TCRdb, not the authors. The sample records 640,000 or so distinct CDR3 sequences, 5.5% to 7.5% of which are singletons. The ten largest clones capture 1.5% to 2% of the sample.

All donors were healthy Caucasians. Three unrelated non-twin adults were also sequenced: a male aged 18 to 30, a male aged 50 to 59 and a female aged 50 to 59. Miltenyi CD45RO+ enrichment and human naive T-cell isolation kits were used to isolate memory (CD45RO+) and naive T cells from PBMC. The receptor comes from a man between 18 and 35 years old in good health. Sequencing was carried out using naive T cells sorted from blood. The sample's cell subset or site label is to be understood as: cells isolated with a human naive T-cell isolation kit.

The CDR3 region has the sequence CASSTLDTQYF. Read as DNA, the sequence is TGTGCCAGCAGCACCCTAGATACGCAGTATTTT. The chain uses TRBV7-2 and TRBJ2-3; the D gene lacks a confident call. CDR1 and CDR2 are read off the germline V gene as SGHTA and FQGNSA. The CDR3 runs 11 residues from the cysteine to the phenylalanine. Only CDR3 DNA remains: 33 bases, in frame from the first base. V is shortened by 5 bases, J by 5 bases, and the region joining them spans 5 bases. The variable domain in full, with residues beyond the CDR3 obtained from the reference TRBV7-2 and TRBJ2-3 genes, is GAGVSQSPSNKVTEKGKDVELRCDPISGHTALYWYRQSLGQGLEFLIYFQGNSAPDKSGLPSDRFSAERTGGSVSTLTIQRTQQEDSAVYLCASSTLDTQYFGPGTRLTVL.